One and the same sample provided the 10 T cell receptor beta chains below, sequenced in a study of CD8+ T cells in alopecia areata. Extracted RNA was reverse transcribed into cDNA, the sequencing template. Some clones are missing from TCRdb's copy, which holds only in-frame ones; the method was immunoSEQ multiplex PCR. In the table there are about 250,000 clones, 65% to 70% of which are singletons. Material: CD4+ T cells sorted from blood, obtained at week 0. The receptor set was obtained from a human donor with alopecia areata.

The chain has TRBV30 and TRBJ1-1; possibly TRBD1 for D (6 bases). V lost 3 bases and J 0 bases, leaving 14 bases between the germline ends. The CDR3 contains 15 residues. Germline lookup yields CDR1 GTSNPN and CDR2 SVGIG (reference sequence). The CDR3, as DNA: TGTGCCTGGAGGAATGGACAGCTCATGAACACTGAAGCTTTCTTT. This encodes CAWRNGQLMNTEAFF.

This rearrangement joins TRBV2 to TRBJ1-1; D perhaps matches TRBD1 (5 bases). This CDR3 has 13 residues. The germline V gene encodes CDR1 SNHLY and CDR2 FYNNEI. Trimming took 6 bases from V and 7 from J, leaving 15 bases between them. CDR3 residues: CASRFREIDEAFF. The CDR3 DNA reads TGTGCCAGCAGATTCAGGGAAATAGATGAAGCTTTCTTT.

The gene calls are TRBV5-1 and TRBJ2-1, with 11 bases fitting TRBD2. The germline CDR1 and CDR2 sequences are SGHRS and YFSETQ. CDR3 size: 14 residues. V shed 7 bases, J shed 5 bases, and the junction held 5 bases outside the gene matches. The CDR3 here is CASATSGSHNEQFF. CDR3 bases: TGCGCCAGCGCCACTAGCGGGAGTCACAATGAGCAGTTCTTC.

This chain uses TRBV6-6 with TRBJ2-3; D remains unclear. This CDR3 region has 11 residues. Germline V gives CDR1 MNHNY, CDR2 SVGAGI (reference sequence). V dropped 5 bases and J dropped 6 bases, with 6 bases sitting between them. CDR3 in amino acids: CASSPRDTQYF. Written as DNA, the CDR3 is TGTGCCAGCAGTCCCCGCGATACGCAGTATTTT.

This rearrangement joins TRBV30 to TRBJ2-2; D is possibly TRBD1 (5 bases). Germline V gives CDR1 GTSNPN, CDR2 SVGIG (reference sequence). The CDR3 has 15 residues. V shed 0 bases and J shed 3 bases, with 11 bases lying between them. This chain's CDR3 is CAWSVPGRDTGELFF. CDR3 bases: TGTGCCTGGAGTGTACCTGGCAGGGACACCGGGGAGCTGTTTTTT.

The table lists this clone with a few counts. This sequence joins TRBV4-1 and TRBJ2-5; 15 bases fit TRBD2. CDR1 and CDR2 from the germline V gene are MGHRA and YSYEKL. The ends lost 3 bases at V and 0 bases at J; junction bases unmatched: 8. This CDR3 has 19 residues. The CDR3 DNA follows: TGCGCCAGCAGCCACCCGGGACTAGCGGGGGGCCCGAACCAAGAGACCCAGTACTTC. Encoded protein: CASSHPGLAGGPNQETQYF.

This clone was recorded a few times. J is TRBJ2-4 and V is TRBV14; perhaps TRBD1 as D (5 bases). Trimming took off 1 base at V and 8 bases at J, with 6 bases between the two ends. From germline, CDR1 is SGHDN and CDR2 FVKESK. This CDR3 has 12 amino acids. The CDR3 spells CASSQVRDIQYF. CDR3 nucleotide sequence: TGTGCCAGCAGCCAAGTCAGGGACATTCAGTACTTC.

The genes are TRBV5-1 and TRBJ1-4; D unresolved. Looked up from germline, CDR1 is SGHRS and CDR2 is YFSETQ. This CDR3 has 12 amino acids. The V gene lost 5 bases and the J gene lost 2 bases, with 4 bases spanning the gap. The CDR3 reads CASRETNEKLFF. The CDR3 DNA is TGCGCCAGCAGGGAGACTAATGAAAAACTGTTTTTT.

This sequence joins TRBV30 and TRBJ1-3, with 7 nucleotides matching TRBD1. The CDR3 is made up of 13 amino acids. The trim removed 4 bases at V and 4 bases at J, leaving 4 bases unmatched. CDR1 is GTSNPN, CDR2 SVGIG, per germline (reference sequence). The CDR3 nucleotides read TGTGCCTGGAACAGGGGTACCGGAAACACCATATATTTT. This sequence encodes CAWNRGTGNTIYF.

This chain uses TRBV7-9 with TRBJ1-2; D uncertain. Germline-derived CDR1 and CDR2 are SEHNR and FQNEAQ (reference sequence). V lost 5 bases to trimming and J lost 4 bases, with 8 bases between them. There are 12 residues in the CDR3. The CDR3 DNA reads TGTGCCAGCAGCCCCACCTCCTATGGCTACACCTTC. This encodes CASSPTSYGYTF.